A single sample is the source of the 13 T cell receptor beta chains below, sequenced in a study of CD8 T cells in ankylosing spondylitis. TCRdb redid the calling of the 5' RACE reads with MiXCR, one entry per CDR3 protein. The sample lists about 140,000 distinct CDR3 sequences, roughly 34% occurring once. Sequenced input: synovial fluid, either unsorted or a sorted T cell fraction (not recorded which). These receptors came from a male donor with ankylosing spondylitis.

There are a few counts of this clonotype. The chain combines TRBV6-1 with TRBJ1-4; D is perhaps TRBD1 (6 bases). Trimming left V 6 bases short and J 7 bases short, with 24 bases between. CDR3 length equals 17 residues. Germline loops: CDR1 MNHNS, CDR2 SASEGT. CDR3 residues: CASSHSSPGASGEKLFF. DNA of the CDR3: TGTGCCAGCAGCCACAGTTCTCCAGGGGCAAGTGGTGAAAAACTGTTTTTT.

This clonotype was counted many times. This chain uses TRBV2 with TRBJ1-6; D is possibly TRBD1 (5 bases). The CDR3 runs 15 residues. Germline values: CDR1 SNHLY, CDR2 FYNNEI. The V end was cut by 6 bases, the J end by 3 bases, with 12 bases between. CDR3 nucleotides: TGTGCCAGCAGGCCGCCAGGGAACTATAATTCACCCCTCCACTTT. As protein: CASRPPGNYNSPLHF.

Sample share makes this clonotype medium-sized. The V and J genes are TRBV10-3 and TRBJ1-1; 8 nucleotides line up with TRBD1. Germline trimming cut 5 bases from V and 6 bases from J; bases unmatched to any gene: 8. The CDR3 totals 14 residues. Germline CDR1 reads ENHRY; CDR2 reads SYGVKD. The CDR3: CAISPDRDVPEAFF. In DNA form, the CDR3 reads TGTGCCATCAGTCCGGACAGGGACGTACCTGAAGCTTTCTTT.

The V and J genes are TRBV20-1 and TRBJ2-2; the match to TRBD1 covers 7 bases. The J segment lost 4 bases and the V segment lost 3 bases, leaving 2 bases of the junction unmatched. The CDR3 totals 13 residues. Per germline, CDR1 DFQATT and CDR2 SNEGSKA (reference sequence). CDR3 sequence: CSASPGGTGELFF. The CDR3 nucleotides are TGCAGTGCTAGCCCAGGGGGCACCGGGGAGCTGTTTTTT.

Only a few counts were recorded for this clonotype. V is TRBV2 and J is TRBJ1-2, with D unclear. The germline gives CDR1 SNHLY, CDR2 FYNNEI. Trimming left V 8 bases short and J 8 bases short, with 9 bases between. CDR3 length equals 10 residues. CDR3 DNA sequence: TGTGCCAGCTTTGGTGAAGGCTACACCTTC. This translates into CASFGEGYTF.

This clonotype is deemed medium-sized. CDR3 amino acids: CASSLGTSPLHF. The CDR3 nucleotides are TGTGCCAGCAGCTTAGGAACTTCACCCCTCCACTTT. The chain uses TRBV13 and TRBJ1-6; D not resolved. The V end lost 0 bases, the J end lost 9 bases, and 3 bases lay between the germline ends. The CDR3 extends over 12 amino acids. Germline V gene lookup returns CDR1 PRHDT and CDR2 FYEKMQ (reference sequence).

This sequence joins TRBV4-2 and TRBJ2-1; possible D gene TRBD1, 5 bases. Looked up from germline, CDR1 is LGHNA and CDR2 is YNFKEQ. Between the trimmed V and J ends, which lost 4 bases and 0 bases, there was a span of 13 bases. The CDR3 totals 16 residues. The CDR3, as DNA: TGTGCCAGCAGCCCCTTCACAGGTCTCTCCTACAATGAGCAGTTCTTC. This codes for CASSPFTGLSYNEQFF.

This clonotype has more than one count but fewer than ten. This sequence joins TRBV20-1 and TRBJ2-7, with 10 positions matching TRBD2. This CDR3 comprises 15 residues. The germline CDR1 and CDR2 sequences are DFQATT and SNEGSKA (reference sequence). Trimming removed 5 bases from V and 5 bases from J; junction bases left unmatched: 12. CDR3 sequence (DNA): TGCAGTGCTGGAGGGGGAGCGGGGGGGCGGCACGAGCAGTACTTC. It is translated as CSAGGGAGGRHEQYF.

This clonotype came up many times. V gene TRBV5-1 combines with J gene TRBJ2-3; D is perhaps TRBD1 (5 bases). V lost 2 bases, J lost 0 bases, and 13 bases lay in between. CDR3 size: 16 residues. CDR1 SGHRS and CDR2 YFSETQ come from the germline V gene. The CDR3 bases are TGCGCCAGCAGCTTCCAGGGCCGGAGCAGCACAGATACGCAGTATTTT. The encoded protein is CASSFQGRSSTDTQYF.

The CDR3 nucleotides are TGTGCCAGCAGTCCCGAAGGGGCCGGTTCACCCCTCCACTTT. Encoded protein: CASSPEGAGSPLHF. V is TRBV2 and J is TRBJ1-6; TRBD1 is a possible D gene (5 bases). V lost 5 bases, J lost 9 bases, and 14 bases lay in between. Germline V lookup: CDR1 SNHLY, CDR2 FYNNEI. This CDR3 has 14 residues.

This rearrangement joins TRBV5-1 to TRBJ2-5; D perhaps matches TRBD1 (5 bases). Germline assignment: CDR1 SGHRS and CDR2 YFSETQ. V was pared by 1 base and J by 2 bases, with 6 bases between. This CDR3 is 13 amino acids long. CDR3 amino acids: CASSLPGQETQYF. For the CDR3, the DNA is TGCGCCAGCAGCTTGCCAGGGCAAGAGACCCAGTACTTC.

The genes are TRBV9 and TRBJ2-1; no definite D call. V dropped 3 bases and J dropped 8 bases, with 18 bases sitting between them. The length of the CDR3 is 15 residues. Germline V gene data show CDR1 as SGDLS and CDR2 as YYNGEE. The CDR3 bases are TGTGCCAGCAGCGCGGACGGTCGCAAAGGGTATGAGCAGTTCTTC. This codes for CASSADGRKGYEQFF.

V gene TRBV2 combines with J gene TRBJ2-1; the D gene is possibly TRBD2 (6 bases). V lost 9 bases and J lost 7, with 10 bases in between. From germline, CDR1 is SNHLY and CDR2 FYNNEI. The CDR3 extends over 11 amino acids. The CDR3 DNA sequence: TGTGCCAGTTCCAGCGGGAATGAGCAGTTCTTC. This sequence encodes CASSSGNEQFF.